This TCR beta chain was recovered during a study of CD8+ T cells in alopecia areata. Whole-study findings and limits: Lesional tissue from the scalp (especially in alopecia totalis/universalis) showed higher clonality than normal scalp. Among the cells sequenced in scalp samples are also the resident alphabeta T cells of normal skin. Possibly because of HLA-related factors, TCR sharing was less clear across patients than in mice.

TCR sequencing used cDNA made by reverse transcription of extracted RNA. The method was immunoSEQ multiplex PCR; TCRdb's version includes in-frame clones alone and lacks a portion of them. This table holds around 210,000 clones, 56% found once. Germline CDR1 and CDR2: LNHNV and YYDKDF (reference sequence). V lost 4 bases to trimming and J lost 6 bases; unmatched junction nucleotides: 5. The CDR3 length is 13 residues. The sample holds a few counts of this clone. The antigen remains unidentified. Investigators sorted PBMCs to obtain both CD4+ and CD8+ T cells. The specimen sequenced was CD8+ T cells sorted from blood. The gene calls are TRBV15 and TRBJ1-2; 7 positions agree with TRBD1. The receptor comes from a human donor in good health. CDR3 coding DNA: TGTGCCACCAGCACTACAGGGGATGATGGCTACACCTTC. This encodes CATSTTGDDGYTF.